This TCR beta chain was sequenced in a study of shared clonotypes between healthy human individuals. Comment on this clone: Its antigen is unidentified.

The assay was immunoSEQ multiplex PCR, and TCRdb's table has in-frame clones only and misses some. The table shows about 520,000 clones, with roughly 95% occurring only once. CDR1 and CDR2 from the germline V gene are MDHEN and SYDVKM. V was trimmed by 6 bases and J by 6 bases, leaving 15 bases between them. The CDR3 is 14 amino acids. Study-wide results and caveats: Tissue TCR repertoires likely differ from these blood-only repertoires. Rarefaction showed sorted-subset sequencing was incomplete despite large depth.

The donors, all of them Caucasian adults, lived in Nashville, Tennessee. Input material: naive CD4+ T cells sorted from blood. Subset defined: CD45RA+ positively selected. The chain uses TRBV28 and TRBJ1-5; D may be TRBD1 (5 bases). The clonotype originates from a woman aged 25 to 39 in good health. The DNA for the CDR3 is TGTGCCAGCAGACTGGGGGTCATACGTCAGCCCCAGCATTTT. Residues: CASRLGVIRQPQHF.